These 18 T cell receptor beta chains were all obtained from the same sample, sequenced in a study of Ad26.COV2.S vaccination and SARS-CoV-2 variants. Produced via immunoSEQ multiplex PCR; TCRdb's table is partial and in-frame only. The sample carries hundreds of thousands of clones, roughly nine tenths recorded once. The treatment denotes: roughly 18 received Ad26.COV2.S at low or high dose, single or two shots; five or six received placebo; per-sample allocation not given. Samples analyzed were those drawn on day 63 after the first vaccine or placebo injection. Sequences were derived from peripheral blood, sampled in a trial of Ad26.COV2.S vaccine versus placebo. Receptors originate from a person between 18 and 60 years old who received the Ad26.COV2.S COVID-19 vaccine or a placebo.

CDR3 in amino acids: CASSDPTGQYSNQPQHF. The CDR3 nucleotides read TGTGCCAGCAGTGACCCTACTGGACAGTATAGCAATCAGCCCCAGCATTTT. The V and J genes are TRBV2 and TRBJ1-5, with D possibly TRBD1 on 6 matching bases. With 3 bases removed from V and 0 bases from J, the gap between germline ends came to 15 bases. CDR1 is SNHLY, CDR2 FYNNEI, per germline. This CDR3 spans 17 amino acids.

The chain joins TRBV7-6 to TRBJ2-7; 11 bases match TRBD2. This CDR3 spans 15 amino acids. J lost 4 bases, V lost 5 bases, and 7 bases had no gene match. Germline V gene lookup returns CDR1 SGHVS and CDR2 FNYEAQ. CDR3 DNA: TGTGCCAGCAGCCCTTTGACTAGCGGGGTATACGAGCAGTACGTC. This translates into CASSPLTSGVYEQYV.

This chain links TRBV4-3 with TRBJ2-5; D perhaps matches TRBD1 (6 bases). The CDR3 totals 16 residues. V gave up 1 base and J gave up 5 bases, with 17 bases separating them. Germline values: CDR1 LGHNA, CDR2 YSLEER. The CDR3 spells CASSQGLTGIGETQYF. The CDR3 DNA reads TGCGCCAGCAGCCAAGGGCTTACAGGGATCGGGGAGACCCAGTACTTC.

V is TRBV24-1 and J is TRBJ2-3, with 8 bases fitting TRBD1. Per the germline V gene, CDR1 is KGHDR and CDR2 is SFDVKD. J was trimmed by 2 bases and V by 2 bases; bases with no gene match: 5. The CDR3 spans 16 residues. CDR3 residues: CATSDWPGQDTDTQYF. DNA of the CDR3: TGTGCCACCAGTGATTGGCCGGGACAGGACACAGATACGCAGTATTTT.

This clone was seen a single time. CDR3 amino acids: CASSRQFTSGGADTQYF. The CDR3 nucleotides read TGTGCCAGCAGCCGCCAGTTTACTAGCGGGGGGGCTGATACGCAGTATTTT. This chain uses TRBV7-2 with TRBJ2-3; 13 bases map to TRBD2. Germline V gene data show CDR1 as SGHTA and CDR2 as FQGNSA. This CDR3 has 17 amino acids. V was clipped by 5 bases and J by 6 bases; unmatched bases: 11.

The V and J genes are TRBV5-1 and TRBJ2-7; D is tentatively TRBD1 or TRBD2 (7 bases each). Trimming stripped 3 bases from V and 2 bases from J, with 15 bases between. CDR1 and CDR2 from the germline V gene are SGHRS and YFSETQ. The length of the CDR3 is 15 residues. CDR3 sequence (DNA): TGCGCCAGCAGCTGGAGGGGGCGGGAGCCCTACGAGCAGTACTTC. Its translation is CASSWRGREPYEQYF. The variable domain in full, completed from reference TRBV5-1 and TRBJ2-7, reads KAGVTQTPRYLIKTRGQQVTLSCSPISGHRSVSWYQQTPGQGLQFLFEYFSETQRNKGNFPGRFSGRQFSNSRSEMNVSTLELGDSALYLCASSWRGREPYEQYFGPGTRLTVT.

The chain uses TRBV6-5 and TRBJ2-1, with 8 bases lining up with TRBD1. Germline CDR1 and CDR2: MNHEY and SVGAGI. After removal of 7 bases from V and 8 bases from J, the junction contained 13 bases not matched to a gene. CDR3 length equals 15 residues. The CDR3 DNA sequence: TGTGCCAGCAATCCGGACAGGGAAATTGGAGATGAGCAGTTCTTC. Translated, it gives CASNPDREIGDEQFF.

This clone was picked up one time. The chain carries TRBV11-2 and TRBJ2-3; D possibly matches TRBD1 or TRBD2 (5 bases each). Germline loops: CDR1 SGHAT, CDR2 FQNNGV. V shed 5 bases and J shed 2 bases, with 14 bases lying between them. The length of the CDR3 is 15 residues. The CDR3, as DNA: TGTGCCAGCAGCACCAGAGGGGTCCCCACAGATACGCAGTATTTT. This encodes CASSTRGVPTDTQYF.

The rearrangement uses TRBV10-3 and TRBJ2-2; 8 bases fit TRBD1. The J segment lost 1 base and the V segment lost 7 bases, leaving 5 bases of the junction unmatched. From germline, CDR1 is ENHRY and CDR2 SYGVKD. The CDR3 spans 15 residues. CDR3: CAITRGQENTGELFF. CDR3 bases: TGTGCCATCACCCGGGGACAGGAGAACACCGGGGAGCTGTTTTTT.

The chain employs TRBV5-1 and TRBJ2-5; maybe TRBD2 (5 bases). Germline V gives CDR1 SGHRS, CDR2 YFSETQ. The V end lost 2 bases, the J end lost 2 bases, and 7 bases lay between the germline ends. CDR3 length: 13 amino acids. CDR3 DNA: TGCGCCAGCAGCTTCCGGGGTCAAGAGACCCAGTACTTC. It translates to CASSFRGQETQYF.

The chain links TRBV15 to TRBJ2-7; TRBD1 might be the D (6 bases). The CDR3 has 13 residues. CDR1 is LNHNV and CDR2 is YYDKDF in the germline V gene (reference sequence). V lost 2 bases to trimming and J lost 3 bases, with 8 bases between them. The CDR3, as DNA: TGTGCCACCAGCAGACAGGGGAGCTACGAGCAGTACTTC. It encodes CATSRQGSYEQYF.

The gene calls are TRBV2 and TRBJ2-5, with D possibly matching TRBD2 (6 bases). The germline CDR1 and CDR2 sequences are SNHLY and FYNNEI. The CDR3 spans 17 residues. Trimming removed 2 bases at V and 4 bases at J, with 20 bases between. This chain's CDR3 is CASSEMVAAAEGETQYF. DNA of the CDR3: TGTGCCAGCAGTGAAATGGTAGCGGCAGCAGAGGGAGAGACCCAGTACTTC.

The chain uses TRBV7-6 and TRBJ1-2; 9 nucleotides line up with TRBD1. Per the germline V gene, CDR1 is SGHVS and CDR2 is FNYEAQ. The CDR3 is 15 amino acids. The V and J ends lost 2 bases and 8 bases, in that order; junction bases with no gene match: 9. CDR3 amino acids: CASSLRGQGYLGYTF. CDR3 nucleotide sequence: TGTGCCAGCAGCTTAAGGGGACAGGGTTACTTAGGCTACACCTTC. The full variable domain, with the rest looked up from reference TRBV7-6 and TRBJ1-2, is GAGVSQSPRYKVTKRGQDVALRCDPISGHVSLYWYRQALGQGPEFLTYFNYEAQQDKSGLPNDRFSAERPEGSISTLTIQRTEQRDSAMYRCASSLRGQGYLGYTFGSGTRLTVV.

The chain recombines TRBV7-3 with TRBJ2-2; D unresolved. In germline, CDR1 is SGHTA, CDR2 FQGTGA. Trimming took off 1 base at V and 1 base at J, with 4 bases between the two ends. The CDR3 covers 14 residues. The CDR3 region has the DNA TGTGCCAGCAGCTTAAAGCTGAACACCGGGGAGCTGTTTTTT. This gives the protein CASSLKLNTGELFF.

V and J are TRBV27 and TRBJ2-1; tentative D call: TRBD1 (6 bases). The length of the CDR3 is 14 residues. CDR1 MNHEY and CDR2 SMNVEV come from the germline V gene (reference sequence). Trimming pared 4 bases from V and 4 bases from J, leaving 11 bases between. The CDR3 sequence is CASSSGANYNEQFF. In nucleotides, the CDR3 is TGTGCCAGCAGTTCAGGGGCGAATTACAATGAGCAGTTCTTC.

The chain is built from TRBV28 and TRBJ1-5; D possibly corresponds to TRBD1 (6 bases). Trimming pared 6 bases from V and 6 bases from J, leaving 21 bases between. CDR3 length: 16 amino acids. CDR1 MDHEN and CDR2 SYDVKM come from the germline V gene. CDR3 in amino acids: CASSLLGGKGVQPQHF. CDR3 in DNA: TGTGCCAGCAGCCTGCTGGGGGGAAAGGGGGTTCAGCCCCAGCATTTT.

This rearrangement joins TRBV24-1 to TRBJ2-1; TRBD1 aligns across 7 bases. The ends lost 3 bases at V and 6 bases at J; junction bases unmatched: 7. The germline V gene encodes CDR1 KGHDR and CDR2 SFDVKD. This CDR3 has 15 amino acids. CDR3 DNA: TGTGCCACCAGTGATCTTATGGACAGGCTCAATGAGCAGTTCTTC. Amino acid sequence: CATSDLMDRLNEQFF.

A single count supports this clone. CDR3 nucleotides: TGTGCCAGCAGCCGGGATGGGGGGGCCGTATCCTACAATGAGCAGTTCTTC. It yields the protein CASSRDGGAVSYNEQFF. V usage is TRBV11-2 and J usage is TRBJ2-1, with a possible D match to TRBD2 (7 bases). The CDR3 sequence is 17 residues long. V was trimmed by 5 bases and J by 1 base, leaving 18 bases between them. CDR1 is SGHAT, CDR2 FQNNGV, per germline.